These T cell receptor beta chains were read from a single sample in a study of response to subunit inactivated influenza vaccine. MiXCR was run by TCRdb on the RT-PCR reads, yielding one entry per CDR3 protein. The sample shows 800,000 or so distinct CDR3 sequences, 20% to 25% of them seen only once. Sequences were derived from PBMCs from blood, sampled 5 to 6 days after vaccination. Receptors were obtained from a man in his forties or fifties who received an inactivated influenza vaccine. CDR3s include the opening cysteine and the closing phenylalanine or tryptophan. Fields, in order: V gene, clone size, J gene, D gene, CDR3 protein, CDR3 DNA. A D gene is named only where the DNA matches it firmly. The size entry is marked missing in some rows and otherwise reads once, few, many or a size class.

TRBV5-6	NA	TRBJ2-7	TRBD1	CASSWMTGDYEQYF	TGTGCCAGCAGCTGGATGACAGGGGACTACGAGCAGTACTTC
TRBV6-5	NA	TRBJ2-1	NA	CASSYSRLYEQFF	TGTGCCAGCAGTTACTCGCGCCTTTATGAGCAGTTCTTC
TRBV21-1	NA	TRBJ1-1	NA	CASSKGQGRVDF	TGTGCCAGCAGCAAAGGACAGGGGAGGGTTGATTTT
TRBV4-2	NA	TRBJ2-7	TRBD1	CASSRPGTGAYEQYF	TGTGCCAGCAGCCGACCCGGGACAGGGGCCTACGAGCAGTACTTC
TRBV6-1	NA	TRBJ2-5	NA	CASSLTRKETQYF	TGTGCCAGCAGTCTTACAAGGAAAGAGACCCAGTACTTC
TRBV27	NA	TRBJ2-1	TRBD2	CASSLIGTSGYNEQFF	TGTGCCAGCAGTCTTATAGGGACTAGCGGTTACAATGAGCAGTTCTTC
TRBV2	NA	TRBJ2-1	NA	CASSQVESEQFF	TGTGCCAGCAGTCAGGTCGAGAGTGAGCAGTTCTTC
TRBV28	NA	TRBJ2-1	NA	CASNPGPPAYGQFF	TGTGCCAGCAATCCGGGACCACCAGCGTATGGGCAGTTCTTC
TRBV6-1	NA	TRBJ1-1	NA	CASSELGRNTEAFF	TGTGCCAGCAGTGAACTGGGACGAAACACTGAAGCTTTCTTT
TRBV4-1	NA	TRBJ2-3	NA	CASSQLPGLSRADTQYF	TGCGCCAGCAGCCAACTCCCGGGACTCTCCCGGGCAGATACGCAGTATTTT
TRBV6-1	NA	TRBJ1-6	TRBD1	CASSLDRSIVPLHF	TGTGCCAGCAGCTTGGACAGGTCCATCGTACCCCTCCACTTT
TRBV5-1	NA	TRBJ2-5	TRBD2	CASSLRLGTSGRDPQETQYF	TGCGCCAGCAGCTTGAGACTCGGGACTAGCGGGAGAGATCCCCAAGAGACCCAGTACTTC
TRBV2	few	TRBJ2-1	TRBD2	CASSGLAASSYNEQFF	TGTGCCAGCAGTGGGCTAGCGGCAAGCTCCTACAATGAGCAGTTCTTC
TRBV28	NA	TRBJ2-7	NA	CASSGTPAYEQYF	TGTGCCAGCAGTGGGACCCCGGCCTACGAGCAGTACTTC
TRBV28	few	TRBJ2-3	NA	CATTLTDTQYF	TGTGCCACCACTCTCACAGATACGCAGTATTTT
TRBV6-2/TRBV6-3	NA	TRBJ2-1	TRBD2	CASSYLAGDRNEQFF	TGTGCCAGCAGTTACCTAGCGGGGGACAGGAATGAGCAGTTCTTC
TRBV10-3	NA	TRBJ2-7	TRBD1	CAISGQGALLYEQYF	TGTGCCATCAGCGGACAGGGGGCTTTACTCTACGAGCAGTACTTC
TRBV29-1	NA	TRBJ2-4	TRBD2	CSAMGGRANKIQYF	TGCAGCGCAATGGGGGGGAGGGCCAATAAAATTCAGTACTTC
TRBV27	NA	TRBJ2-2	TRBD2	CASSRRQRTSGGLTGELFF	TGTGCCAGCAGTCGACGACAACGGACTAGCGGGGGCCTCACCGGGGAGCTGTTTTTT
TRBV30	NA	TRBJ2-1	NA	CAWSNLDEQFF	TGTGCCTGGAGTAATTTAGATGAGCAGTTCTTC
TRBV12-3/TRBV12-4	many	TRBJ1-2	NA	CASSLGSSYGYTF	TGTGCCAGCAGTTTGGGGTCTAGCTATGGCTACACCTTC
TRBV15	few	TRBJ2-3	NA	CATSRDPSAATNTQYF	TGTGCCACCAGCAGAGACCCCTCGGCGGCTACGAATACGCAGTATTTT
TRBV9	NA	TRBJ2-1	TRBD1	CASSVPYRGIYNEQFF	TGTGCCAGCAGCGTGCCATACAGGGGGATCTACAATGAGCAGTTCTTC
TRBV14	few	TRBJ2-2	NA	CASSQEITYSPNTGELFF	TGTGCCAGCAGCCAAGAAATCACGTACAGCCCGAACACCGGGGAGCTGTTTTTT
TRBV2	once	TRBJ2-2	TRBD1	CASKWTGVTGELFF	TGTGCCAGCAAGTGGACAGGGGTCACCGGGGAGCTGTTTTTT
TRBV11-2	NA	TRBJ2-3	NA	CASSVLAISSDTQYF	TGTGCCAGCAGCGTTTTAGCGATTTCTTCGGATACGCAGTATTTT
TRBV20-1	many	TRBJ2-1	NA	CSARETPTNEQFF	TGCAGTGCTAGAGAGACCCCGACCAATGAGCAGTTCTTC
TRBV28	NA	TRBJ1-1	NA	CASSGGIGGNTEAFF	TGTGCCAGCAGTGGAGGGATAGGGGGGAACACTGAAGCTTTCTTT
TRBV29-1	NA	TRBJ1-1	NA	CSVLTGTPPTEAFF	TGCAGCGTTCTGACCGGGACGCCCCCCACTGAAGCTTTCTTT
TRBV28	NA	TRBJ2-5	TRBD1	CASDGQGETQYF	TGTGCCAGCGACGGACAGGGAGAGACCCAGTACTTC
TRBV7-9	NA	TRBJ2-1	NA	CASSLAEVRSNEQFF	TGTGCCAGCAGCTTAGCGGAGGTCAGGTCCAATGAGCAGTTCTTC
TRBV19	NA	TRBJ2-7	TRBD1	CASSSGSGQGGVYEQYF	TGTGCCAGTAGTTCCGGAAGCGGACAGGGGGGTGTCTACGAGCAGTACTTC
TRBV6-6	few	TRBJ1-1	NA	CASSQQVGEAFF	TGTGCCAGCAGCCAACAGGTGGGAGAAGCTTTCTTT
TRBV20-1	many	TRBJ2-3	NA	CSPTGRTSTDTQYF	TGCAGCCCTACCGGGAGAACTAGCACAGATACGCAGTATTTT
TRBV11-2	NA	TRBJ2-7	NA	CASSFGRPGEQYF	TGTGCCAGCAGCTTTGGACGGCCCGGCGAGCAGTACTTC
TRBV5-1	few	TRBJ2-1	TRBD2	CASSLPSGRAPTYNEQFF	TGCGCCAGCAGCTTGCCTAGCGGGAGGGCCCCAACCTACAATGAGCAGTTCTTC
TRBV18	few	TRBJ1-5	NA	CASSPGGNRDQPQHF	TGTGCCAGCTCACCAGGGGGCAACAGGGATCAGCCCCAGCATTTT
TRBV29-1	NA	TRBJ2-5	NA	CSVVPATYQETQYF	TGCAGCGTTGTCCCCGCGACGTACCAAGAGACCCAGTACTTC
TRBV4-2	NA	TRBJ2-1	TRBD2	CASSQDSGGAVGNEQFF	TGTGCCAGCAGCCAGGATAGCGGGGGGGCGGTAGGTAATGAGCAGTTCTTC
TRBV10-3	NA	TRBJ2-1	TRBD1	CAIMGQGGYNEQFF	TGTGCCATCATGGGACAGGGGGGGTACAATGAGCAGTTCTTC